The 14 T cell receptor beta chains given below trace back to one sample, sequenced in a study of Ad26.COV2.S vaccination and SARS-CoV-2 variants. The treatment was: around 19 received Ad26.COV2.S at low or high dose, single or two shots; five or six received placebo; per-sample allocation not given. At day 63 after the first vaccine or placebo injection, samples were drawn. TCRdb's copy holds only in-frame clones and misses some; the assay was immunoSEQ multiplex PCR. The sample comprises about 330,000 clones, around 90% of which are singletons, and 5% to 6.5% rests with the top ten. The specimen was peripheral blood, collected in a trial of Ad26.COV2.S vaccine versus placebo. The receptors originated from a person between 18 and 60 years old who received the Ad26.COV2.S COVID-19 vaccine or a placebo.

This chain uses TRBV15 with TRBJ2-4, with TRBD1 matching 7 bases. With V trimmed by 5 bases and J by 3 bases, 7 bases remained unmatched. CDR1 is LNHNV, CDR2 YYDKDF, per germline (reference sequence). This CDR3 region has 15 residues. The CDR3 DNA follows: TGTGCCACCAGCGTAGGGACAGAAGTCAAAAACATTCAGTACTTC. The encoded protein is CATSVGTEVKNIQYF.

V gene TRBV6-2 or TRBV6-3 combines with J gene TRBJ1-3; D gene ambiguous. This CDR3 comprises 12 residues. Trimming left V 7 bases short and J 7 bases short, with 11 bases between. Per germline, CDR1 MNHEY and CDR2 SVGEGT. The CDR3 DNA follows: TGTGCCAGCACCCCGGACGGGAACACCATATATTTT. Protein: CASTPDGNTIYF.

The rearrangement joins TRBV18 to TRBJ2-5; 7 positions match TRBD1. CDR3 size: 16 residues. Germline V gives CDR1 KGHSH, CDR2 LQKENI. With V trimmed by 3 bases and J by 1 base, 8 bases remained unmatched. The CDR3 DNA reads TGTGCCAGCTCACCCCTTCCGGGACAGATCCAAGAGACCCAGTACTTC. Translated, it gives CASSPLPGQIQETQYF. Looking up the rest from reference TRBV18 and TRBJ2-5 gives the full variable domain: NAGVMQNPRHLVRRRGQEARLRCSPMKGHSHVYWYRQLPEEGLKFMVYLQKENIIDESGMPKERFSAEFPKEGPSILRIQQVVRGDSAAYFCASSPLPGQIQETQYFGPGTRLLVL.

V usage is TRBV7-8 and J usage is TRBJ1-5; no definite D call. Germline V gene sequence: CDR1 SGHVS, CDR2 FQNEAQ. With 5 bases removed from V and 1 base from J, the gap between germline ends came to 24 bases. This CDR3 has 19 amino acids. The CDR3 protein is CASSNPWGTMVKSNQPQHF. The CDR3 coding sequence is TGTGCCAGCAGCAACCCTTGGGGTACTATGGTAAAAAGCAATCAGCCCCAGCATTTT.

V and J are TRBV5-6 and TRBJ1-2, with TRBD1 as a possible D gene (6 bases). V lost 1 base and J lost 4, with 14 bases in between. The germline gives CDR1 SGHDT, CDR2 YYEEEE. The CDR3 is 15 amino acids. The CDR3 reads CASSLREGGPYGYTF. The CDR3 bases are TGTGCCAGCAGCTTGCGTGAGGGGGGACCCTATGGCTACACCTTC.

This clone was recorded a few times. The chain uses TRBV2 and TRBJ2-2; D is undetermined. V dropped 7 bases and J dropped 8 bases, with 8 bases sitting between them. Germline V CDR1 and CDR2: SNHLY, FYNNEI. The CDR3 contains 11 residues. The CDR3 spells CASTPGGELFF. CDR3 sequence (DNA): TGTGCCAGCACCCCTGGGGGGGAGCTGTTTTTT.

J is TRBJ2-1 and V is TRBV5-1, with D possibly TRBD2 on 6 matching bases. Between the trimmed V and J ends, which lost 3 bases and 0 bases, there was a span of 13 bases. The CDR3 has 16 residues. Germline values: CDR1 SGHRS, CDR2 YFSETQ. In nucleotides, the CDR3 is TGCGCCAGCAGCTCCCGTGCGGGAAACTCCTACAATGAGCAGTTCTTC. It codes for CASSSRAGNSYNEQFF.

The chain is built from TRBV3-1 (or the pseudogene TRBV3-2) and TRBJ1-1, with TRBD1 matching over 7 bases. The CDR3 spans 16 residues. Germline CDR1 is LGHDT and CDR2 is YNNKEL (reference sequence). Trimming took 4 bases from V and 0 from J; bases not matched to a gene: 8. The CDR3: CASSLAGTVMNTEAFF. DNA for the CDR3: TGTGCCAGCAGCCTGGCCGGGACAGTCATGAACACTGAAGCTTTCTTT.

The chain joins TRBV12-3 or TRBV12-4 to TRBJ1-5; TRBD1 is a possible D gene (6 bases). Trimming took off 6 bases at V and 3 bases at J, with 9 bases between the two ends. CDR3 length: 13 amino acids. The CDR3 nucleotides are TGTGCCAGCAGCAAGGGGGACAATCAGCCCCAGCATTTT. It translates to CASSKGDNQPQHF.

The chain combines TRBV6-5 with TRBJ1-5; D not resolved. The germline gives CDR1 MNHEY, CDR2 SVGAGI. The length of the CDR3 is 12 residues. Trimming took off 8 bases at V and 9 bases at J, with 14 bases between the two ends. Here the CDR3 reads CASRFSDRPQHF. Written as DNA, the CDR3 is TGTGCCAGCCGTTTCTCTGACCGGCCCCAGCATTTT.

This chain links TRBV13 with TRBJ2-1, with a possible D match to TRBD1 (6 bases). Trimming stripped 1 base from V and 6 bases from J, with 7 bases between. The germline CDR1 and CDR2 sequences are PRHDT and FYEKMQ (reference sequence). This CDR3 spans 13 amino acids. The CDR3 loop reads CASSLEGVNEQFF. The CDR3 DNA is TGTGCCAGCAGCTTAGAGGGGGTCAATGAGCAGTTCTTC.

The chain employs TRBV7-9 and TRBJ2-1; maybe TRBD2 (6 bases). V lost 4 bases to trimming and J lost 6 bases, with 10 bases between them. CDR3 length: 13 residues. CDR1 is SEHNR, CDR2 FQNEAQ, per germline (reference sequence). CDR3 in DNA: TGTGCCAGCAGCTGGGGGGATCCCAATGAGCAGTTCTTC. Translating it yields CASSWGDPNEQFF.

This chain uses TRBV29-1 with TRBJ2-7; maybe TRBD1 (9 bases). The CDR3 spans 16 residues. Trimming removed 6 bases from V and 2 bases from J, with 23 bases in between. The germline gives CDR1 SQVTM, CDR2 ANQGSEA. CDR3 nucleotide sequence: TGCAGCGTGGCCATACGGGGGGGACAGGGACCCTACGAGCAGTACTTC. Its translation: CSVAIRGGQGPYEQYF.

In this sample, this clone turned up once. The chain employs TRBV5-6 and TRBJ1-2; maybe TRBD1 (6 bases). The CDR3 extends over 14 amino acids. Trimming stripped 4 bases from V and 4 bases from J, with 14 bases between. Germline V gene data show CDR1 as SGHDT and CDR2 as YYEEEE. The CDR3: CASSGGGGLYGYTF. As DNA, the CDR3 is TGTGCCAGCAGCGGCGGTGGGGGGCTCTATGGCTACACCTTC.